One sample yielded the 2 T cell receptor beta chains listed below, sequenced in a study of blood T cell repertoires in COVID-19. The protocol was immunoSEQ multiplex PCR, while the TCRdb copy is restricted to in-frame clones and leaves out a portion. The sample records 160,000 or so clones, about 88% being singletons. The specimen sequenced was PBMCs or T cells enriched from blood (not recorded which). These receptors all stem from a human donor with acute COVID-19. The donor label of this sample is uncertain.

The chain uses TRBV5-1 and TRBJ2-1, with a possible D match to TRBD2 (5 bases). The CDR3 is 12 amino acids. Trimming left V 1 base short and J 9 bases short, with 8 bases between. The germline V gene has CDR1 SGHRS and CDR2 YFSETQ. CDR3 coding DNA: TGCGCCAGCAGCTTGCGGGGTGTTGAGCAGTTCTTC. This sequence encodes CASSLRGVEQFF.

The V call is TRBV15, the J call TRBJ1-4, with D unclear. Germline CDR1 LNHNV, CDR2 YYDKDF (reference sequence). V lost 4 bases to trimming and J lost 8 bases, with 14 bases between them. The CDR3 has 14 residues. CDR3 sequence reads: CATSTIVSGEKLFF. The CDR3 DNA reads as TGTGCCACCAGCACAATAGTTTCGGGGGAAAAACTGTTTTTT.